The rows below give T cell receptor beta chains drawn from one sample of a study of cytotoxic CD8 clonotypes in ibrutinib-treated CLL. The protocol was immunoSEQ multiplex PCR, while the TCRdb copy is restricted to in-frame clones and leaves out a portion. The sample holds 65,000 to 85,000 clones, 90% seen once. The source material was PBMCs, sampled after 12 months of ibrutinib treatment. These TCRs come from a human donor with chronic lymphocytic leukemia. Both conserved end residues are part of each CDR3. The D gene is left open where the match is weak. Some rows have no size entry. The others give once, few or many, or a class for an expanded clone.

once	TRBV5-1	TRBJ2-7	NA	CASSLEQLMSSYEQYF	TGCGCCAGCAGCTTGGAACAGTTAATGAGCTCCTACGAGCAGTACTTC
NA	TRBV4-3	TRBJ2-2	TRBD2	CASSQGSSGLTGELFF	TGCGCCAGCAGCCAAGGGTCTAGCGGTTTAACCGGGGAGCTGTTTTTT
NA	TRBV27	TRBJ2-4	NA	CASSPWGGGGGNIQYF	TGTGCCAGCAGTCCCTGGGGTGGAGGCGGGGGCAACATTCAGTACTTC
NA	TRBV4-2	TRBJ1-3	NA	CASSQDKQGFSGNTIYF	TGTGCCAGCAGCCAAGATAAACAGGGATTCTCCGGAAACACCATATATTTT
NA	TRBV6-5	TRBJ2-3	NA	CASSYSGLNTDTQYF	TGTGCCAGCAGTTACTCGGGACTCAACACAGATACGCAGTATTTT
NA	TRBV11-2	TRBJ2-5	NA	CASSLWRQETQYF	TGTGCCAGCAGCTTATGGCGGCAAGAGACCCAGTACTTC
NA	TRBV7-2	TRBJ1-5	TRBD1	CASSERTGANQPQHF	TGTGCCAGCAGCGAACGGACAGGGGCCAATCAGCCCCAGCATTTT
NA	TRBV15	TRBJ2-3	TRBD2	CATSRGGNTDTQYF	TGTGCCACCAGCAGGGGGGGGAACACAGATACGCAGTATTTT
NA	TRBV28	TRBJ1-2	NA	CASSRRPRYGYTF	TGTGCCAGCAGTCGAAGGCCGAGATATGGCTACACCTTC
NA	TRBV15	TRBJ2-1	TRBD2	CATSKNGGNEQFF	TGTGCCACCAGCAAAAACGGGGGGAATGAGCAGTTCTTC
NA	TRBV13	TRBJ2-2	NA	CASSLGYRTGELFF	TGTGCCAGCAGCTTAGGTTACCGCACCGGGGAGCTGTTTTTT
NA	TRBV11-3	TRBJ1-1	TRBD1	CASSRGQGYRTEAFF	TGTGCCAGCAGCCGAGGACAGGGCTACCGCACTGAAGCTTTCTTT
NA	TRBV7-8	TRBJ1-1	TRBD1	CASSLRTGGTEAFF	TGTGCCAGCAGCTTAAGGACAGGGGGCACTGAAGCTTTCTTT
NA	TRBV29-1	TRBJ2-7	NA	CSVEDRGTPYEQYF	TGCAGCGTTGAAGATCGGGGGACCCCCTACGAGCAGTACTTC
NA	TRBV19	TRBJ2-3	NA	CASSGHQKIMGTDTQYF	TGTGCCAGTAGTGGGCATCAAAAGATTATGGGCACAGATACGCAGTATTTT
NA	TRBV27	TRBJ1-2	NA	CASSIGANYGYTF	TGTGCCAGCAGTATTGGGGCTAACTATGGCTACACCTTC
NA	TRBV6-1	TRBJ2-4	TRBD2	CASMGLAWAKNIQYF	TGTGCCAGCATGGGACTAGCGTGGGCCAAAAACATTCAGTACTTC
NA	TRBV2	TRBJ2-2	NA	CASSPGLGYTGELFF	TGTGCCAGCAGTCCGGGACTGGGGTACACCGGGGAGCTGTTTTTT
NA	TRBV28	TRBJ2-5	TRBD1	CASSFAGQGTETQYF	TGTGCCAGCAGTTTCGCGGGACAGGGTACGGAGACCCAGTACTTC
NA	TRBV19	TRBJ2-1	NA	CASHGWRSYNEQFF	TGTGCCAGCCATGGGTGGCGATCCTACAATGAGCAGTTCTTC
NA	TRBV6-1	TRBJ2-3	TRBD2	CASSEGLVAGRGNTQYF	TGTGCCAGCAGTGAAGGTTTGGTAGCGGGGAGAGGAAATACGCAGTATTTT
NA	TRBV6-5	TRBJ2-7	TRBD2	CASSKAGRVSYEQYF	TGTGCCAGCAGTAAGGCGGGGAGGGTATCCTACGAGCAGTACTTC
NA	TRBV29-1	TRBJ2-7	NA	CSVITGYEQYF	TGCAGCGTGATAACAGGGTACGAGCAGTACTTC
NA	TRBV5-1	TRBJ2-7	TRBD2	CASSLGGTSGSEQYF	TGCGCCAGCAGCTTGGGTGGGACTAGCGGGAGCGAGCAGTACTTC
NA	TRBV5-1	TRBJ2-1	NA	CASSRASHNEQFF	TGCGCCAGCAGCCGCGCCTCCCACAATGAGCAGTTCTTC
NA	TRBV2	TRBJ1-1	NA	CASSEALLTAGGTEAFF	TGTGCCAGCAGTGAAGCGCTTCTGACGGCGGGCGGCACTGAAGCTTTCTTT
NA	TRBV6-1	TRBJ1-5	NA	CASREGPQPQHF	TGTGCCAGCAGGGAAGGGCCCCAGCCCCAGCATTTT
NA	TRBV28	TRBJ2-2	NA	CASRSTNTGELFF	TGTGCCAGCAGGTCTACGAACACCGGGGAGCTGTTTTTT